Presented here are 15 T cell receptor beta chains from one specimen sequenced in a study of blood T cell repertoires in COVID-19. Repertoires were generated with immunoSEQ multiplex PCR, while TCRdb's copy carries only in-frame clones and drops some. This sample has roughly 38,000 clones; around 80% occur once, and the top ten carry 10%. Material for sequencing was peripheral blood. These receptors were obtained from a man aged 55-75 years in a cohort sampled during active COVID-19.

Comments on this clone: One junction end disagrees with the germline gene, perhaps due to a read error. J is TRBJ2-1 and V is TRBV24-1; the match to TRBD2 covers 8 bases. The CDR3 is 12 residues long. Germline V lookup: CDR1 KGHDR, CDR2 SFDVKD. Here the CDR3 DNA reads TGTGCCACCAGTGATTTGGGCGGGAGGAATATCTTC. Translating it yields CATSDLGGRNIF.

The chain joins TRBV28 to TRBJ1-1; D remains unclear. Trimming took 6 bases from V and 1 from J, leaving 12 bases between them. There are 14 residues in the CDR3. Germline lookup yields CDR1 MDHEN and CDR2 SYDVKM. CDR3 loop: CASSLTVRNTEAFF. CDR3 in DNA: TGTGCCAGCAGCCTTACAGTGAGGAACACTGAAGCTTTCTTT. Complete variable domain (other parts from reference TRBV28 and TRBJ1-1): DVKVTQSSRYLVKRTGEKVFLECVQDMDHENMFWYRQDPGLGLRLIYFSYDVKMKEKGDIPEGYSVSREKKERFSLILESASTNQTSMYLCASSLTVRNTEAFFGQGTRLTVV.

This chain links TRBV3-1 (or the pseudogene TRBV3-2) with TRBJ2-6; D call uncertain. Deletions cut 4 bases from V and 4 bases from J, with 14 bases between. The CDR3 has 16 amino acids. Germline V gene sequence: CDR1 LGHDT, CDR2 YNNKEL (reference sequence). The chain's CDR3 is CASSRLSVSGANVLTF. For the CDR3, the DNA is TGTGCCAGCAGCCGCCTTTCGGTGTCCGGGGCCAACGTCCTGACTTTC.

V usage is TRBV5-8 and J usage is TRBJ1-4; D possibly corresponds to TRBD1 (6 bases). The CDR3 is made up of 14 amino acids. V was cut by 2 bases and J by 3 bases, with 8 bases left in between. Germline V gives CDR1 SGHTS, CDR2 YDEGEE. The CDR3 protein is CASSFGQPNEKLFF. The CDR3 DNA follows: TGTGCCAGCAGCTTCGGACAGCCTAATGAAAAACTGTTTTTT.

In this sample, this clone turned up once. V and J are TRBV25-1 and TRBJ1-5, with a possible D match to TRBD1 (5 bases). The CDR3 has 15 residues. Germline-derived CDR1 and CDR2 are MGHDK and SYGVNS. The V and J ends lost 3 bases and 8 bases respectively, with 17 bases between them. This CDR3 is CASSDTGRGGEPQHF. Written as DNA, the CDR3 is TGTGCCAGCAGTGACACCGGGAGGGGAGGCGAGCCCCAGCATTTT.

In this sample, this clone turned up a few times. The chain couples TRBV18 to TRBJ2-1, with 8 bases lining up with TRBD2. Germline trimming cut 3 bases from V and 8 bases from J; bases unmatched to any gene: 6. The CDR3 totals 14 residues. CDR1 and CDR2 (germline): KGHSH, LQKENI. The CDR3 here is CASSPTGTRDEQFF. The CDR3 bases are TGTGCCAGCTCACCCACCGGGACTAGGGATGAGCAGTTCTTC.

The CDR3 sequence: CASSLATWTGELFF. The CDR3 DNA reads TGTGCCAGCAGCTTGGCGACTTGGACCGGGGAGCTGTTTTTT. The genes are TRBV5-8 and TRBJ2-2; D not certain. The CDR3 totals 14 residues. Trimming removed 0 bases at V and 5 bases at J, with 8 bases between. CDR1 is SGHTS and CDR2 is YDEGEE in the germline V gene.

The chain couples TRBV24-1 to TRBJ2-1; 9 bases align to TRBD2. CDR3 length: 13 residues. Germline V CDR1 and CDR2: KGHDR, SFDVKD. Germline trimming cut 7 bases from V and 5 bases from J; bases unmatched to any gene: 2. CDR3 amino acids: CATRLAGDNEQFF. CDR3 DNA: TGTGCCACCAGACTAGCGGGTGACAATGAGCAGTTCTTC.

V is TRBV6-2 or TRBV6-3 and J is TRBJ2-7; 8 bases fit TRBD1. J was trimmed by 3 bases and V by 2 bases; bases with no gene match: 15. This CDR3 region has 18 residues. From germline, CDR1 is MNHEY and CDR2 SVGEGT. CDR3 sequence reads: CASSYPASGTGDFYEQYF. Here the CDR3 DNA reads TGTGCCAGCAGTTACCCGGCCTCCGGGACAGGCGACTTCTACGAGCAGTACTTC.

This clone was seen a single time. The chain uses TRBV28 and TRBJ1-5; D call uncertain. The ends were cut back, 7 bases at V and 1 base at J, with 11 bases in the middle. The germline V gene encodes CDR1 MDHEN and CDR2 SYDVKM. There are 14 residues in the CDR3. CDR3 amino acids: CASTTRRSNQPQHF. The CDR3 bases are TGTGCCAGCACCACACGGAGAAGCAATCAGCCCCAGCATTTT.

This clone came up once. This rearrangement joins TRBV14 to TRBJ2-7; perhaps TRBD1 as D (5 bases). Germline V gene sequence: CDR1 SGHDN, CDR2 FVKESK. V lost 4 bases to trimming and J lost 2 bases, with 24 bases between them. This CDR3 contains 18 residues. CDR3 loop: CASSLGRARNQFTYEQYF. CDR3 DNA: TGTGCCAGCAGCCTGGGGCGCGCGAGAAACCAGTTCACCTACGAGCAGTACTTC. Looking up the rest from reference TRBV14 and TRBJ2-7 gives the full variable domain: EAGVTQFPSHSVIEKGQTVTLRCDPISGHDNLYWYRRVMGKEIKFLLHFVKESKQDESGMPNNRFLAERTGGTYSTLKVQPAELEDSGVYFCASSLGRARNQFTYEQYFGPGTRLTVT.

The chain employs TRBV19 and TRBJ1-5; D not certain. Trimming cost V 8 bases and J 3 bases, with 14 bases left between them. The CDR3 is 14 amino acids. CDR1 is LNHDA, CDR2 SQIVND, per germline (reference sequence). CDR3 DNA sequence: TGTGCCAGTTCGCCCGGACTTTTCAATCAGCCCCAGCATTTT. This translates into CASSPGLFNQPQHF.

The chain combines TRBV14 with TRBJ2-3, with D unresolved. Germline V gene lookup returns CDR1 SGHDN and CDR2 FVKESK. CDR3 length equals 12 residues. Trimming pared 3 bases from V and 4 bases from J, leaving 5 bases between. The CDR3 protein is CASSHLPDTQYF. CDR3 nucleotides: TGTGCCAGCAGCCATCTTCCAGATACGCAGTATTTT.

This clone was found a few times. Other DNA sequences in this specimen translate into the identical CDR3. This sequence joins TRBV7-8 and TRBJ2-1; D is perhaps TRBD2 (6 bases). Between the trimmed V and J ends, which lost 5 bases and 1 base, there was a span of 15 bases. The CDR3 spans 16 residues. CDR1 and CDR2 (germline): SGHVS, FQNEAQ. CDR3 loop: CASSLTSGRSYNEQFF. CDR3 DNA sequence: TGTGCCAGCAGCCTGACCTCAGGGAGGTCCTACAATGAGCAGTTCTTC.

The chain has TRBV9 and TRBJ2-7; 8 bases match TRBD1. V was pared by 4 bases and J by 2 bases, with 5 bases of the junction left unmatched. CDR3 size: 14 residues. Germline values: CDR1 SGDLS, CDR2 YYNGEE. Here the CDR3 DNA reads TGTGCCAGCAGCCCCCGGGACAGGACCTACGAGCAGTACTTC. Protein sequence: CASSPRDRTYEQYF.